The clone carrying this T cell receptor beta chain showed up just once. The assay was immunoSEQ multiplex PCR, and TCRdb's table has in-frame clones only and misses some. The sample has approximately 97,000 clones; about nine tenths are singletons. These data belong to a study of control samples from healthy donors and cancer patients. The germline V gene encodes CDR1 SQVTM and CDR2 ANQGSEA. CDR3 length: 11 residues. The V gene lost 4 bases and the J gene lost 5 bases, with 5 bases spanning the gap. The chain joins TRBV29-1 to TRBJ1-4; D gene unclear. This clonotype was sampled from a human donor in good health. The donor label of this sample is uncertain. The specimen sequenced was blood. In nucleotides, the CDR3 is TGCAGCGTTGGCCAGAATGAAAAACTGTTTTTT. As protein: CSVGQNEKLFF.